This TCR beta chain comes out of a study of PD-L1 blockade in urothelial cancer. This table comes from immunoSEQ multiplex PCR, and its TCRdb copy is limited to in-frame clones, with some not included. The repertoire holds some 51,000 clones, with around 90% as singletons. As for time point: peripheral blood 6 weeks after treatment start. V shed 2 bases, J shed 5 bases, and the junction held 5 bases outside the gene matches. This CDR3 has 16 amino acids. The germline V gene encodes CDR1 MGHDK and CDR2 SYGVNS. The chain employs TRBV25-1 and TRBJ1-6, with 8 bases matching TRBD1. The material was PBMCs, obtained around atezolizumab (anti-PD-L1) treatment. The clonotype originates from a man in his fifties or sixties with urothelial cancer. The CDR3 DNA sequence: TGTGCCAGCAGTGAACACGGGACAGGAAATAATTCACCCCTCCACTTT. It encodes CASSEHGTGNNSPLHF.